This note documents a single T cell receptor (beta chain) sequence. Which antigen it targets is not known. No base qualities exist here, and no much larger clone lies one base off it. The sample belongs to a study of cytomegalovirus exposure and HLA in healthy donors listed by TCRdb under 2017. Notes on the research overall: An earlier analysis of approximately 600 of the donors reported about 250 Gb of sequence data and about 100 million unique TCR beta sequences from about 179 million T cells. An early release covering just under 650 HLA-typed donors comprised roughly 300 gigabases of sequencing data and tens of millions of unique TCR sequences. Among the roughly 400 genotyped donors, approximately 81% belonged to the genetic ancestry cluster associated with self-reported Caucasian donors. The aim of the study was to test whether cataloging public T cell receptors could identify signatures of past pathogen exposure. The study used immunosequencing to profile the T cell repertoires of 600 to 850 subjects and linked those repertoires to cytomegalovirus serostatus. Along with the roughly 700-subject first cohort, a separate validation cohort of over 90 different subjects was used. High-throughput TCR immunosequencing, statistical association of individual TCRs with disease status, and machine learning were combined to predict cytomegalovirus infection status. To study patterns of TCR occurrence, a later analysis re-analyzed previously published TCR beta repertoires from 650 to 750 donors and added high-resolution HLA genotyping. The later analysis used no new phenotypic data to find candidate immune exposures, relying instead on TCR beta sequences and their occurrence across donors. In an earlier analysis of more than 550 of the donors, high-throughput TCR beta sequencing was used to judge whether each TCR beta V gene segment behaved as functional or pseudogenic. Donor age, sex, ethnicity and CMV serostatus were collected together with the repertoire data. Genome-wide SNP genotypes for about three fifths of the roughly 670 donors were used in a later genetic analysis, which treated that subset as a discovery cohort. All discovery cohort repertoires had been generated using a single sequencing platform. HLA typing covered class I and class II loci at four-digit resolution. Typing coverage differed by locus: A, B, C, DRB1 and DQB1 were typed in roughly 629-630 donors, DQA1 in about 510, DPA1 in over 600, and DPB1 in around 440. Four to six DR-DQ haplotypes were handled as single units for association and clustering, since linkage in the cohort was strong. Among roughly 400 genotyped donors of the cohort, an average of approximately 220,000 unique TCR beta nucleotide sequences was sequenced per donor, of which approximately 18% were non-productive.

Library construction relied on the immunoSEQ multiplex PCR assay. For the multiplex PCR, a mixture combining 60 forward primers for TCR Vbeta segments and 13 reverse primers for TCR Jbeta segments was used. The CDR3 region of rearranged TCR beta genes was amplified from genomic DNA by a multiplex PCR assay. On the Illumina HiSeq System, the amplified TCR beta libraries were sequenced as 87-base-pair reads. Regarding the original processing steps: A later analysis tallied tens of millions of unique TCR beta chains across the 660 or so repertoires, and about 10 million of those chains were shared by two or more donors. To remove PCR and sequencing errors, raw reads were error-corrected and collapsed into unique sequences using a nearest-neighbor algorithm that merged closely related sequences. Alignment of CDR3 sequences to IMGT reference sequences was used to assign V, D and J gene segments. For a sequence to be retained, a match of at least six nucleotides to both a V gene segment and a J gene segment was required. A rearrangement was called productive if the CDR3 had no stop codons and remained in frame with V and J, and every other rearrangement was called non-productive. CDR3 was defined according to IMGT convention as the region running from the second conserved V-encoded cysteine to the conserved J-encoded phenylalanine. The earlier analysis of 587 of the donors excluded any sequence lacking an unambiguous match to a single V gene segment. An earlier analysis of 587 of the donors classified V segments as functional when productive rearrangements were above 56.7% and as segregating when the standard deviation between donors was above 5%. A statistical classification framework was developed to diagnose cytomegalovirus status using the catalog of TCR beta chain sequences. V and J gene assignment, in a later analysis, came from comparing TCR nucleotide sequences with IMGT/GENE-DB human TR gene sequences. In a later analysis, CDR3 sequences and most-parsimonious VDJ recombination scenarios were assigned using the TCRdist pipeline. In a later analysis, each TCR beta chain was defined by its CDR3 amino acid sequence together with its V-gene family, and reads without a unique V-gene family were excluded. In a later analysis, a few hundred highly shared, low-generation-probability nucleotide sequences were removed to address suspected cross-contamination and a sequencing artifact. For each public chain, a later analysis derived a clonal expansion index from normalized ranks of inferred template counts within each repertoire. In a later analysis, generation probabilities were computed using a VDJ recombination model fitted to out-of-frame rearrangements, and the results were checked against IGoR. Hypergeometric tests were used in a later analysis to score TCR-TCR, TCR-HLA and TCR-CMV co-occurrence, with a repertoire-size bias correction applied to the TCR pairs. A later analysis estimated false discovery rates by permuting HLA or CMV assignments 20 times. In a later analysis, co-occurring TCRs were grouped using DBSCAN, with TCRdist sequence similarity added in when clustering inside HLA-allele-positive subsets. Repertoires with fewer than 30,000 or more than 120,000 public chains, plus five repertoires with anomalous nucleotide sharing, were excluded from co-occurrence clustering. TCRdb provides this immuneACCESS table in a form limited to in-frame rearrangements. Some clones are lacking; in checked studies, under half of them reflect an unresolved V gene, and why the rest are absent is not known. The DNA was the basis for D and trimming; V, J and clone size are from that table. Across this sample there are tens of thousands of clones, with 62% seen only once. The leading ten clones occupy around 5% of the sample.

On the study overall, not on this receptor specifically: For the cohort, immune exposure information was limited to CMV serostatus. In both the original and validation cohorts, the classifier was reported to diagnose cytomegalovirus status with high specificity and sensitivity. According to a later genetic analysis, donors in an Asian-associated ancestry cluster had fewer N-insertions in productive TCRs than the roughly 670-donor mean. A further reported finding was that TCR beta sequences accurately predicted the HLA-A and HLA-B alleles for most subjects in the first cohort. In a later genetic analysis, a missense DCLRE1C variant was associated with V-gene and J-gene trimming of TCR beta chains, and the association was replicated in an independent cohort. Presence/absence analyses assumed roughly uniform sequencing depth across donors, an assumption that may not hold. While some public TCRs were present in many individuals, most TCR sequences turned up only very rarely across donors. A later analysis reported that several top co-occurrence clusters appeared linked to parvovirus B19, influenza, CMV and Epstein-Barr virus. Linkage disequilibrium might explain the correlated functional status among segregating V segments, but an unknown experimental factor could not be ruled out. A cluster of highly shared sequence variants was judged likely to be a technical artifact of the sequencing pipeline. The study listed 150 to 200 TCR beta chains as associated with cytomegalovirus. A later analysis associated 16,951 TCR beta sequences with specific HLA alleles at a false discovery rate of 0.05. When HLA alleles, especially DR and DQ, strongly co-occurred, TCR associations were difficult to assign to individual alleles. According to a later analysis, TCR association rates differed among HLA loci, with DRB1 alleles showing the most associated TCRs and HLA-C alleles showing the fewest. According to a later analysis, most CMV-associated TCR beta chains appeared to be HLA-restricted, and the HLA associations seemed to be driven largely by CMV exposure. The authors suggested that the approach could potentially be generalized to other disease states and immunological phenotypes. Because HLA typing was unavailable for some donors at each locus, only the typed subset was used in association tests. In vitro tests confirmed that a few of the cytomegalovirus-associated TCR beta chains recognize cytomegalovirus antigens. Broadly in line with IMGT annotations, most TCR beta V segments showed up in productive rearrangements about 87% or about 30% of the time in an earlier analysis of under 700 of the donors. A later analysis found that HLA-associated TCR beta chains were more clonally expanded and had lower generation probabilities than equally common non-associated chains. The earlier analysis of about 600 of the donors excluded approximately 17 rarely observed V segments, including chromosome 9 orphons, because counts were too low. Some IMGT-functional V segments, including TRBV6-2 and TRBV6-3, could not be distinguished by the 87-base-pair reads and were therefore excluded. Only TCR beta chains were sequenced in this cohort, and the absence of alpha or paired-chain data limited detectable features.

The cohort was made up of approximately 670 healthy bone marrow donors. All cohort members were sampled while nominally healthy, although unrecorded immune exposures were likely present. The donor was CMV seropositive and belonged to the group of about 290 seropositive cohort members. A peripheral blood sample was collected from each donor, and TCR beta sequencing was performed on peripheral blood mononuclear cells. The Qiagen DNeasy Blood Extraction Kit was used to extract genomic DNA from the blood cell samples. Inclusive of the bounding cysteine and phenylalanine, the CDR3 is 11 residues long. Only CDR3 DNA remains: 33 bases, in frame from the first base. Per the germline V gene (reference sequence), MNHEY is the CDR1 and SMNVEV is the CDR2. Deletion took 4 bases off V and 7 bases off J, with a span of 4 bases between the germline ends.

Sequenced input: PBMCs. The sequence was obtained from a woman aged 30 to 39 in good health and CMV-seropositive. The receptor chain draws on TRBV27 and TRBJ2-2; the D gene cannot be resolved reliably. The CDR3 sequence is CASSYYGELFF. The DNA sequence is TGTGCCAGCAGTTATTACGGGGAGCTGTTTTTT.